This TCR beta chain comes out of a study of CD8 T cells in Susac syndrome. RNA was extracted with the RNeasy kit, and a quantity of about 0.45 to 1 ug was reverse transcribed using random hexamers. Amplification of TCR beta CDR3 spanned 54 Vbeta and 13 Jbeta via immunoSEQ multiplex PCR. TCRdb redid the calling of the immunoSEQ multiplex PCR reads with MiXCR, one entry per CDR3 protein. Of approximately 260,000 distinct CDR3 sequences listed, about 95% are singletons. V lost 0 bases to trimming and J lost 3 bases, with 18 bases between them. Germline V lookup: CDR1 MNHEY, CDR2 SVGAGI. This CDR3 comprises 17 residues.

The chain carries TRBV6-5 and TRBJ2-7; D is unclear. The sequencing input was CD4+ T cells from PBMCs. The sequence was collected from a human donor with Susac syndrome. The CDR3 sequence is CASSYSVVGTASYEQYF. The DNA for the CDR3 is TGTGCCAGCAGTTACTCGGTAGTTGGTACGGCCAGCTACGAGCAGTACTTC.